Listed below are T cell receptor beta chains from one sample, sequenced in a study of CD8+CD57+ T cells in acquired aplastic anemia. TCRdb called the reads again in MiXCR, with one record for every CDR3 protein. The repertoire holds a few hundred thousand distinct CDR3 sequences, with roughly 50% as singletons. Sequences were obtained from sorted CD4+, CD8+, or CD8+CD57+ T cells (not recorded which) from PBMCs. All receptors derive from a human donor with aplastic anemia. Each CDR3 is given without its conserved first and last residue. Clone size is shown for a subset of rows, as once, few, many or a class of expanded clone.

size	V	J	CDR3
many	TRBV7-9	TRBJ2-1	ASSWGQGSYNEQF
few	TRBV11-2	TRBJ2-7	ASSLGDTFYEQY
-	TRBV20-1	TRBJ1-4	SASPPQGAKLF
many	TRBV13	TRBJ1-6	ASSLEGEPNSPLH
many	TRBV24-1	TRBJ2-2	ATRKANTGELF
-	TRBV19	TRBJ2-2	ASGPRDYRVTGELF
-	TRBV5-6	TRBJ1-6	ASSLTGVSSPLH
many	TRBV7-9	TRBJ1-5	ASKDPFGPQH
-	TRBV25-1	TRBJ1-2	ASSARTGDVGYT
-	TRBV9	TRBJ1-1	ASSVAPQGGTEAF
-	TRBV24-1	TRBJ1-5	ATSGTEGNQPQH
-	TRBV6-1	TRBJ1-2	ASSYYTGSGYT
few	TRBV25-1	TRBJ1-6	ASSEFTGLNSPLH
few	TRBV6-1	TRBJ1-4	ASSPQGAGNEKLF
many	TRBV7-9	TRBJ1-3	ASSSAGVFGNTIY
many	TRBV5-1	TRBJ2-5	ASSRGGVGKETQY
-	TRBV20-1	TRBJ2-3	SATRTSPGADTQY
many	TRBV5-1	TRBJ1-1	ASSLGGQEEEAF
-	TRBV7-8	TRBJ2-2	ASSGDLANTGELF
-	TRBV19	TRBJ1-2	ASTLSGTRGGYT
many	TRBV19	TRBJ2-2	ASSRGQTNTGELF
many	TRBV20-1	TRBJ2-5	SASPGLAGGIQETQY
many	TRBV25-1	TRBJ2-1	ASSNSARRNNEQF
-	TRBV4-1	TRBJ2-7	ASSQSQGVYYEQY
many	TRBV19	TRBJ2-7	ASSIATVDTYEQY
-	TRBV27	TRBJ1-6	ASSLSSPLSPLH
many	TRBV11-2	TRBJ2-1	ASSQYNEQF
-	TRBV2	TRBJ1-5	ASSPGTGSGSNQPQH
many	TRBV20-1	TRBJ1-5	SAQVSGDQPQH
many	TRBV28	TRBJ2-6	ASSSQGSGANVLT
many	TRBV7-9	TRBJ1-6	ASSLLGQGGNSPLH
many	TRBV7-9	TRBJ2-2	ASSLQGHTGELF
many	TRBV3-1	TRBJ2-3	ASSQGPQTDTQY
many	TRBV2	TRBJ2-3	ASSGTSDTDTQY
many	TRBV20-1	TRBJ1-6	SASEGTGGVRVHSPLH
-	TRBV12-3/TRBV12-4	TRBJ1-2	ASSRTGGAGYGYT
-	TRBV20-1	TRBJ2-1	SARDGGRYNEQF
-	TRBV6-1	TRBJ1-2	ASSGTGSFLSHGYT
-	TRBV5-4	TRBJ2-1	ASSLPYNEQF
-	TRBV2	TRBJ2-1	ASGLLEGSSYNEQF
many	TRBV5-5	TRBJ1-5	ASSLVRGSNQPQH
once	TRBV20-1	TRBJ1-5	SARNPGQGSQPQH
-	TRBV5-1	TRBJ1-2	ASSLSTGGANYGYT
medium-sized	TRBV12-3/TRBV12-4	TRBJ1-6	ASSQTGDNSPLH
-	TRBV7-9	TRBJ1-1	ASSFRQGDLAF
-	TRBV7-9	TRBJ1-1	ASSSEALNTEAF
few	TRBV9	TRBJ1-2	ASSPHGQGNYGYT
-	TRBV20-1	TRBJ2-7	SASPSANTGSYEQY
many	TRBV5-8	TRBJ2-5	ASSREGVRQETQY